This T cell receptor beta chain was recorded in a study of blood T cell repertoires in COVID-19. Study at large: The United States, Italy and Spain supplied acute and convalescent COVID-19 samples. Sources were T cells, B-cell-depleted T cells, or PBMCs; the material itself was cDNA or gDNA.

Original handling: Nucleated cell number was recorded as an estimate derived from reference gene primer amplification. Measured with immunoSEQ multiplex PCR; TCRdb has only the in-frame clones, and not every one. The DNA gave D and trimming, while V, J and clone size come from that table. The table shows 410,000 or so clones, with approximately 90% occurring only once. CDR3 length: 14 amino acids. The junction had 3 bases not matched to a gene; V was cut back by 4 bases and J by 3 bases. The V gene's germline CDR1 is SGHRS and CDR2 YFSETQ. The rearrangement links TRBV5-1 to TRBJ2-1; TRBD2 matches at 8 bases. Sequenced: peripheral blood. The receptor was derived from a woman between 25 and 40 years old with active or convalescent COVID-19. CDR3 in amino acids: CASSATSGYNEQFF. The CDR3 nucleotides are TGCGCCAGCAGCGCCACTAGCGGCTACAATGAGCAGTTCTTC.